Sequencing of this TCR beta chain was carried out in a study of OX40 agonist ivuxolimab in advanced cancers. Study-wide points: No antigen was identified for the clonally expanded peripheral T cells.

The assay was immunoSEQ multiplex PCR, and TCRdb's table has in-frame clones only and misses some. Of tens of thousands of clones detected, about 88% appear once; the ten largest clones hold 0.25% to 0.35%. Germline CDR1 is SGDLS and CDR2 is YYNGEE. V lost 0 bases to trimming and J lost 8 bases, with 12 bases between them. This CDR3 comprises 14 residues. To note about this clone: Its cognate antigen is unknown.

The sequences come from CD4+ or CD8+ T cells sorted from blood, collected in a trial of the OX40 agonist ivuxolimab. This sequence joins TRBV9 and TRBJ2-1, with D perhaps given as TRBD1 or TRBD2 (6 bases each). The TCR sequence derives from an adult with an advanced solid tumor such as melanoma, head and neck, liver or kidney cancer. The CDR3 reads CASSVGGARDEQFF. The CDR3 nucleotides read TGTGCCAGCAGCGTAGGGGGGGCAAGGGATGAGCAGTTCTTC.